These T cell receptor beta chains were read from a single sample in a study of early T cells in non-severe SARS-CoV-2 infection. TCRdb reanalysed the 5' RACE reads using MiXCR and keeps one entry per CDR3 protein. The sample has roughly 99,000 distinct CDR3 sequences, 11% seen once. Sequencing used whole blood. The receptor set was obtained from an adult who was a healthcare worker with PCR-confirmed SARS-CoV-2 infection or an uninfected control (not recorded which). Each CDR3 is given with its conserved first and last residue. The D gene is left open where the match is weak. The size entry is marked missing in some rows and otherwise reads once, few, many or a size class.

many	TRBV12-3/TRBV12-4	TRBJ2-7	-	CASSPQGTGYEQYF	TGTGCCAGCAGTCCCCAGGGGACGGGCTACGAGCAGTACTTC
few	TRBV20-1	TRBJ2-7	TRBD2	CSARGEGSYEQYF	TGCAGTGCTAGGGGGGAGGGGTCCTACGAGCAGTACTTC
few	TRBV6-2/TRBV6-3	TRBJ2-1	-	CASALLGTPSYNEQFF	TGTGCCAGCGCTCTACTGGGGACTCCTTCCTACAATGAGCAGTTCTTC
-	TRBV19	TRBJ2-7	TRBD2	CASSVSGTRPYEQYF	TGTGCCAGTAGTGTCTCCGGGACTAGGCCCTACGAGCAGTACTTC
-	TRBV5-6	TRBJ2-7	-	CASSLVGRLSYEQYF	TGTGCCAGCAGCTTGGTCGGTCGGCTATCCTACGAGCAGTACTTC
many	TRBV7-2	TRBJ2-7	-	CASSPTTRWTEQYF	TGTGCCAGCAGCCCGACGACTAGATGGACCGAGCAGTACTTC
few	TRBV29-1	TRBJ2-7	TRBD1	CSVSRQGAGYEQYF	TGCAGCGTATCAAGACAGGGGGCCGGATACGAGCAGTACTTC
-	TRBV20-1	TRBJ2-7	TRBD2	CSARGRGRGTSAYEQYF	TGCAGTGCTAGAGGTAGGGGGCGCGGGACTAGCGCCTACGAGCAGTACTTC
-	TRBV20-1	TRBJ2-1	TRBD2	CSAPPVGLDRFHNEQFF	TGCAGTGCCCCCCCGGTGGGACTAGATCGGTTCCACAATGAGCAGTTCTTC
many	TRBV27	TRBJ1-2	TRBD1	CASRAGGIYGYTF	TGTGCCAGCAGGGCAGGGGGCATCTATGGCTACACCTTC
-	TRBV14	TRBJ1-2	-	CASSQEGTGTYTF	TGTGCCAGCAGCCAAGAAGGAACAGGCACCTACACCTTC
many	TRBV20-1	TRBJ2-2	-	CSARPSLGGELFF	TGCAGTGCTAGACCCTCGCTCGGAGGGGAGCTGTTTTTT
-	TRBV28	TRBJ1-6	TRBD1	CASSLGDSNSPLHF	TGTGCCAGCAGTTTAGGGGACAGTAATTCACCCCTCCACTTT
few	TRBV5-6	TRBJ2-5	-	CASSLGQMETQYF	TGTGCCAGCAGCCTCGGACAGATGGAGACCCAGTACTTC
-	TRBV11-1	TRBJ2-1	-	CASSLERLSSYNEQFF	TGTGCCAGCAGCTTAGAACGCCTCAGCTCCTACAATGAGCAGTTCTTC
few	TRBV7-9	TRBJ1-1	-	CASSLQPVGLGTEAFF	TGTGCCAGCAGCTTACAACCCGTGGGGTTGGGCACTGAAGCTTTCTTT
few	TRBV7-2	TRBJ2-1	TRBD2	CASSLGTRGGNEQFF	TGTGCCAGCAGCCTAGGGACTCGGGGGGGCAATGAGCAGTTCTTC
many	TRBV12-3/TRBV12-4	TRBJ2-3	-	CASSLAGTDTQYF	TGTGCCAGCAGCTTAGCGGGCACAGATACGCAGTATTTT
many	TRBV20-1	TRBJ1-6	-	CSARNGGLVDSPLHF	TGCAGTGCTAGAAATGGGGGCCTTGTGGATTCACCCCTCCACTTT
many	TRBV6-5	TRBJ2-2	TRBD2	CASTTSGSVSTGELFF	TGTGCCAGCACTACTAGCGGGAGCGTTAGCACCGGGGAGCTGTTTTTT
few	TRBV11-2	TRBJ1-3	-	CASSLEPGGRNTIYF	TGTGCCAGCAGCTTAGAACCGGGAGGGAGAAACACCATATATTTT
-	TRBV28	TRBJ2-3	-	CASSPAGYTDTQYF	TGTGCCAGCAGCCCGGCGGGCTACACAGATACGCAGTATTTT
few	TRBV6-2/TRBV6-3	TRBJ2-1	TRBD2	CASSYGGSFQPEQFF	TGTGCCAGCAGTTATGGCGGGAGCTTTCAACCAGAGCAGTTCTTC
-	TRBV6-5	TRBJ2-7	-	CASSYSRGSSYEQYF	TGTGCCAGCAGTTACTCAAGGGGCAGCTCCTACGAGCAGTACTTC
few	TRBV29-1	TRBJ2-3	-	CSVEADTDTQYF	TGCAGCGTTGAAGCAGACACAGATACGCAGTATTTT
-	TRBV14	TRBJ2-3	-	CASSQALGSWGTQYF	TGTGCCAGCAGCCAAGCGCTCGGATCGTGGGGGACGCAGTATTTT
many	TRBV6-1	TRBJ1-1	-	CASIQERVWTGADTEAFF	TGTGCCAGCATCCAAGAACGGGTATGGACGGGCGCCGACACTGAAGCTTTCTTT
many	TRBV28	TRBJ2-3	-	CASFTGSRPDTQYF	TGTGCCAGCTTTACCGGGAGTCGCCCAGATACGCAGTATTTT
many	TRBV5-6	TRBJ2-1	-	CASSWTFNEQFF	TGTGCCAGCAGCTGGACTTTCAATGAGCAGTTCTTC
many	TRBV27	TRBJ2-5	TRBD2	CASREGVQGETQYF	TGTGCCAGCCGGGAGGGCGTACAGGGAGAGACCCAGTACTTC
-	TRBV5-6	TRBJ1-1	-	CASYLTAAGTEAFF	TGTGCCAGCTACTTAACAGCGGCGGGCACTGAAGCTTTCTTT
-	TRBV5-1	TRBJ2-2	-	CASSFGPTNTGELFF	TGCGCCAGCAGCTTTGGGCCGACGAACACCGGGGAGCTGTTTTTT
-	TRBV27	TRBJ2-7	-	CASSSPRGTNYEQYF	TGTGCCAGCAGTTCGCCCAGGGGAACGAATTACGAGCAGTACTTC
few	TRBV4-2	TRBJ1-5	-	CASSQGHAGWQPQHF	TGTGCCAGCAGCCAAGGTCATGCGGGTTGGCAGCCCCAGCATTTT
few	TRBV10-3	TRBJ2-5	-	CAISDNAPETQYF	TGTGCCATCAGTGACAACGCCCCGGAGACCCAGTACTTC
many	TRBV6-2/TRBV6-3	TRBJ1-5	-	CASTPTGDVDPQHF	TGTGCCAGCACCCCGACAGGCGACGTCGATCCCCAGCATTTT
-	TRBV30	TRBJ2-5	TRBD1	CAWCTGGAGETQYF	TGTGCCTGGTGTACAGGGGGCGCGGGAGAGACCCAGTACTTC
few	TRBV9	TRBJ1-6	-	CASSDPRGVTLHF	TGTGCCAGCAGTGACCCCCGGGGCGTCACCCTCCACTTT
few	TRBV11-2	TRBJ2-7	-	CASSFTAGTYEQYF	TGTGCCAGCAGCTTTACGGCGGGAACCTACGAGCAGTACTTC
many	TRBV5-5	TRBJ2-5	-	CASNRGGYQETQYF	TGTGCCAGCAATCGCGGAGGGTACCAAGAGACCCAGTACTTC
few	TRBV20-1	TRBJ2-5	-	CSSHPGTQYF	TGCAGTTCCCACCCGGGGACCCAGTACTTC
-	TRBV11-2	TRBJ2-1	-	CASGTKGNEQFF	TGTGCCAGCGGGACCAAGGGTAATGAGCAGTTCTTC
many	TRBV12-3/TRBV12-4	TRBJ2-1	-	CASSNPPIF	TGTGCCAGCAGCAACCCACCAATCTTC
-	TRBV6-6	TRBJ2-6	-	CASRTRQPSGANVLTF	TGTGCCAGCAGGACCCGCCAGCCCTCTGGGGCCAACGTCCTGACTTTC
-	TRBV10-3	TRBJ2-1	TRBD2	CAISESGDYYNEQFF	TGTGCCATCAGTGAGTCAGGGGACTACTACAATGAGCAGTTCTTC
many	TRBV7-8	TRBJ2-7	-	CASSAGPTYYEQYF	TGTGCCAGCAGCGCGGGACCTACCTACTACGAGCAGTACTTC
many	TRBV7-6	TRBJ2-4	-	CASSSQQGIQYF	TGTGCCAGCAGCAGCCAACAGGGAATTCAGTACTTC
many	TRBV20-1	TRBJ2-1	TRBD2	CSARGTSDNEQFF	TGCAGTGCTAGGGGGACTAGCGACAATGAGCAGTTCTTC
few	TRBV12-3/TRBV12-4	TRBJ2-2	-	CASSFPRANTGELFF	TGTGCCAGCAGTTTTCCCCGGGCGAACACCGGGGAGCTGTTTTTT
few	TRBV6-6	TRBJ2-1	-	CASSYPTGNSAYNEQFF	TGTGCCAGCAGTTACCCCACAGGGAATAGCGCCTACAATGAGCAGTTCTTC
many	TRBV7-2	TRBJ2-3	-	CASTPTGTDTQYF	TGTGCCAGCACCCCCACAGGGACAGATACGCAGTATTTT
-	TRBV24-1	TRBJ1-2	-	CATSDNNGFGAGYGYTF	TGTGCCACCAGTGACAACAACGGATTCGGGGCTGGCTATGGCTACACCTTC
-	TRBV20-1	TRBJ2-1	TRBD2	CSAKAGDNEQFF	TGCAGTGCTAAGGCGGGAGATAATGAGCAGTTCTTC